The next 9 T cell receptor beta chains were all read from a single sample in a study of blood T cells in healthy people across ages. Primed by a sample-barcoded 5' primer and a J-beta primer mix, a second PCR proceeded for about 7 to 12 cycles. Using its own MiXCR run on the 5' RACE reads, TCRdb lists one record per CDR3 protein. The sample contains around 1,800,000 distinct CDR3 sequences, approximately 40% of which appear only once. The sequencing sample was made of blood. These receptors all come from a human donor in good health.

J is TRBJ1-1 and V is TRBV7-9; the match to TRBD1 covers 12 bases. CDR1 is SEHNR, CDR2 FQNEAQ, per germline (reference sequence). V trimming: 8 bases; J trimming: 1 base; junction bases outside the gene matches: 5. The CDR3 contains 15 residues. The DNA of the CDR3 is TGTGCCAGCTCGGGACAGGGGGCTGGGAACACTGAAGCTTTCTTT. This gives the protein CASSGQGAGNTEAFF.

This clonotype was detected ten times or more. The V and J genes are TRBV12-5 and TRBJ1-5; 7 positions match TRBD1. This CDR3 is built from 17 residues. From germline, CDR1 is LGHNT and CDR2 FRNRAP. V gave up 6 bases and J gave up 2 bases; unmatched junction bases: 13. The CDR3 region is CASGSNRQGVGNQPQHF. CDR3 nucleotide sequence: TGTGCTAGTGGATCGAATAGACAGGGTGTGGGCAATCAGCCCCAGCATTTT.

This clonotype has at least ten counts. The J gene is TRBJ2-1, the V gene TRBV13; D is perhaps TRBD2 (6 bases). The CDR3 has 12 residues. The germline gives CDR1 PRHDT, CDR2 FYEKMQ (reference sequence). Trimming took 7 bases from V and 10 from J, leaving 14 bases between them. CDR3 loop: CASTLGTGEQFF. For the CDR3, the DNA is TGTGCCAGCACCCTAGGGACTGGCGAGCAGTTCTTC.

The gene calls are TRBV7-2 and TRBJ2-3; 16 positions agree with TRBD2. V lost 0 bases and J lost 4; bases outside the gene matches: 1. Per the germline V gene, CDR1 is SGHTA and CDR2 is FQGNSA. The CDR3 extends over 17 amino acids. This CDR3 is CASSLAGTSGGADTQYF. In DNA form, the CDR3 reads TGTGCCAGCAGCTTAGCAGGGACTAGCGGGGGGGCAGATACGCAGTATTTT. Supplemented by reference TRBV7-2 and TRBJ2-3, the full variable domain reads GAGVSQSPSNKVTEKGKDVELRCDPISGHTALYWYRQSLGQGLEFLIYFQGNSAPDKSGLPSDRFSAERTGGSVSTLTIQRTQQEDSAVYLCASSLAGTSGGADTQYFGPGTRLTVL.

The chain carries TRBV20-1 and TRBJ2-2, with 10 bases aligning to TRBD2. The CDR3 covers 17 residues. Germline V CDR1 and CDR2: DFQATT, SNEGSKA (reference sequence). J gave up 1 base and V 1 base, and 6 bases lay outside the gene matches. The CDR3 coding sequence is TGCAGTGCTAGAGTCGCCAGCGGGGGGGTGAACACCGGGGAGCTGTTTTTT. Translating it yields CSARVASGGVNTGELFF.

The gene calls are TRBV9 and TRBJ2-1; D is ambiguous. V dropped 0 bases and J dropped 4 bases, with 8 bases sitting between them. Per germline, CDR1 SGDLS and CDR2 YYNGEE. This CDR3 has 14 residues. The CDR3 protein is CASSVGGEYNEQFF. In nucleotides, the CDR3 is TGTGCCAGCAGCGTAGGTGGGGAATACAATGAGCAGTTCTTC.

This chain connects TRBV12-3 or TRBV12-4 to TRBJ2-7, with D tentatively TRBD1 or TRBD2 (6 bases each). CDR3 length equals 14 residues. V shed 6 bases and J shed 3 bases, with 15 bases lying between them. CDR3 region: CASSKGGAVYEQYF. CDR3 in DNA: TGTGCCAGCAGCAAGGGGGGTGCAGTCTACGAGCAGTACTTC.

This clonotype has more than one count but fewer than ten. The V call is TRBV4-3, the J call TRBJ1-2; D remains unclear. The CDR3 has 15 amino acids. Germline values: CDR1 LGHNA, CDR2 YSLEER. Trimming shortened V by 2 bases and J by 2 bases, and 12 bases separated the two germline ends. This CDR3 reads CASSQLNTRNYGYTF. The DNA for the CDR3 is TGCGCCAGCAGCCAACTTAACACGCGGAACTATGGCTACACCTTC.

CDR3 amino acids: CASSLGLTSANTGELFF. CDR3 nucleotides: TGTGCCAGCAGCCTAGGCTTAACTAGCGCGAACACCGGGGAGCTGTTTTTT. V gene TRBV7-2 combines with J gene TRBJ2-2; 7 nucleotides agree with TRBD2. The CDR3 extends over 17 amino acids. J was trimmed by 0 bases and V by 5 bases; bases with no gene match: 9. CDR1 and CDR2 from the germline V gene are SGHTA and FQGNSA. The full variable domain, in which reference TRBV7-2 and TRBJ2-2 provide the parts outside the CDR3, is GAGVSQSPSNKVTEKGKDVELRCDPISGHTALYWYRQSLGQGLEFLIYFQGNSAPDKSGLPSDRFSAERTGGSVSTLTIQRTQQEDSAVYLCASSLGLTSANTGELFFGEGSRLTVL.